This is a list of T cell receptor beta chains from one sample in a study of T cell changes during pregnancy in multiple sclerosis. Generated by immunoSEQ multiplex PCR, the TCRdb table keeps only in-frame clones and is missing some. Of around 130,000 clones in the sample, approximately 94% were seen once. Sequencing was performed on peripheral blood, taken before pregnancy. The source is a female donor with multiple sclerosis, enrolled in a pregnancy study. Both conserved end residues are part of each CDR3. The D gene is left open where the match is weak. Size tells how often a clone was seen (once, few, many) or the class of an expanded clone, and some rows leave it out.

CASSFGTGGTDTQYF	TGCGCCAGCAGCTTCGGGACAGGGGGCACAGATACGCAGTATTTT	TRBJ2-3	TRBV5-1	NA	TRBD1
CASSIDSSSYGYTF	TGTGCCAGTAGTATAGATTCGAGTTCGTATGGCTACACCTTC	TRBJ1-2	TRBV19	NA	NA
CASSIGTYNEQFF	TGCGCCAGCAGCATTGGGACATACAATGAGCAGTTCTTC	TRBJ2-1	TRBV5-1	NA	NA
CASSLSGSEGELFF	TGTGCCAGTAGTCTTAGCGGGAGCGAGGGGGAGCTGTTTTTT	TRBJ2-2	TRBV19	NA	TRBD2
CASSYDSSYNEQFF	TGTGCCAGCAGTTACGATAGCTCCTACAATGAGCAGTTCTTC	TRBJ2-1	TRBV6-6	NA	NA
CASSSPRGGTNEKLFF	TGTGCCAGCAGTTCCCCGAGGGGGGGAACTAATGAAAAACTGTTTTTT	TRBJ1-4	TRBV28	NA	NA
CASSNRGEGTEAFF	TGCGCCAGCAGTAATAGGGGGGAGGGTACTGAAGCTTTCTTT	TRBJ1-1	TRBV5-1	NA	NA
CASSLRGQGDTDTQYF	TGTGCCAGCAGCTTACGGGGACAGGGAGACACAGATACGCAGTATTTT	TRBJ2-3	TRBV7-3	NA	TRBD1
CSVEGQSNSPLHF	TGCAGCGTTGAAGGGCAGTCAAATTCACCCCTCCACTTT	TRBJ1-6	TRBV29-1	once	NA
CASSHNLGLAGGNNEQFF	TGTGCCAGCAGCCATAATTTGGGCCTAGCGGGGGGGAACAATGAGCAGTTCTTC	TRBJ2-1	TRBV9	NA	TRBD2
CAISENRGHNSPLHF	TGTGCCATCAGTGAAAACAGGGGGCATAATTCACCCCTCCACTTT	TRBJ1-6	TRBV10-3	NA	TRBD1
CASSLEPTGGSYEQYF	TGTGCCAGCAGCTTGGAGCCTACAGGGGGTTCCTACGAGCAGTACTTC	TRBJ2-7	TRBV7-6	NA	TRBD1
CASSSGQGDIYNQPQHF	TGTGCCAGCAGCTCCGGACAGGGGGATATATACAATCAGCCCCAGCATTTT	TRBJ1-5	TRBV7-9	NA	TRBD1
CASSSRRGPNTGELFF	TGTGCCAGCTCGTCGAGAAGGGGCCCGAACACCGGGGAGCTGTTTTTT	TRBJ2-2	TRBV18	NA	NA
CASSPLQEAYEQYF	TGTGCCAGCTCACCACTTCAGGAGGCCTACGAGCAGTACTTC	TRBJ2-7	TRBV18	NA	NA
CASSNRDRGQSGNTIYF	TGCGCCAGCAGCAACCGGGACAGGGGGCAATCTGGAAACACCATATATTTT	TRBJ1-3	TRBV5-1	NA	TRBD1
CASSISGYNEQFF	TGTGCCAGTAGTATTTCGGGGTACAATGAGCAGTTCTTC	TRBJ2-1	TRBV19	NA	NA
CASSFRTSGGQETQYF	TGTGCCAGCAGCTTCCGGACTAGCGGGGGGCAAGAGACCCAGTACTTC	TRBJ2-5	TRBV7-2	NA	TRBD2
CAWVDRASIYEQYF	TGTGCCTGGGTAGACAGGGCCTCCATCTACGAGCAGTACTTC	TRBJ2-7	TRBV30	NA	TRBD1
CASSVAVRASGDNEQFF	TGTGCCAGCAGCGTAGCGGTTCGGGCTAGCGGTGACAATGAGCAGTTCTTC	TRBJ2-1	TRBV9	NA	TRBD2
CASRSGQDVGELFF	TGTGCCAGCAGGTCGGGACAGGACGTCGGGGAGCTGTTTTTT	TRBJ2-2	TRBV7-9	NA	TRBD1
CASRHPGLAGEEQFF	TGCGCCAGCAGGCATCCGGGACTAGCGGGAGAAGAGCAGTTCTTC	TRBJ2-1	TRBV4-1	NA	TRBD2
CASSLWGGATDTQYF	TGTGCCAGCAGTTTATGGGGGGGAGCCACAGATACGCAGTATTTT	TRBJ2-3	TRBV28	NA	NA
CASRSFQSRELFF	TGTGCCAGCAGGTCATTCCAGTCTCGGGAGCTGTTTTTT	TRBJ2-2	TRBV5-4	NA	NA
CAWTTSSYNSPLHF	TGTGCCTGGACCACTAGCTCCTATAATTCACCCCTCCACTTT	TRBJ1-6	TRBV30	few	NA
CASSRTGAGGSPLHF	TGTGCCAGCAGTCGGACAGGGGCCGGGGGTTCACCCCTCCACTTT	TRBJ1-6	TRBV6-5	NA	TRBD1
CASKQTGATEAFF	TGTGCCAGCAAACAAACAGGGGCCACTGAAGCTTTCTTT	TRBJ1-1	TRBV2	NA	TRBD1
CASLAAGQGHQPQHF	TGTGCCAGTCTAGCTGCAGGACAGGGACATCAGCCCCAGCATTTT	TRBJ1-5	TRBV19	NA	TRBD1
CASSFGTRTDTQYF	TGTGCCAGCAGCTTCGGGACTAGAACAGATACGCAGTATTTT	TRBJ2-3	TRBV11-3	NA	TRBD2
CASSVSPNPLTDTQYF	TGTGCCAGCAGCGTATCGCCAAACCCACTCACAGATACGCAGTATTTT	TRBJ2-3	TRBV9	NA	NA
CSVPGGVRAGLFF	TGCAGCGTTCCAGGTGGGGTCAGGGCCGGTCTTTTCTTT	TRBJ1-1	TRBV29-1	NA	NA
CASSPGPGQGFHEQYF	TGTGCCAGCAGCCCAGGACCGGGACAGGGTTTCCACGAGCAGTACTTC	TRBJ2-7	TRBV7-3	NA	TRBD1
CASSKTVSNQPQHF	TGTGCCAGCAGTAAGACAGTTAGCAATCAGCCCCAGCATTTT	TRBJ1-5	TRBV27	NA	NA
CASSPNRASNTGELFF	TGTGCCAGCAGCCCTAACAGGGCAAGCAACACCGGGGAGCTGTTTTTT	TRBJ2-2	TRBV7-2	NA	NA
CAISDLDGSSGNTIYF	TGTGCCATCAGTGATCTCGACGGGAGCTCTGGAAACACCATATATTTT	TRBJ1-3	TRBV10-3	NA	NA
CASNPVGQENTEAFF	TGTGCCAGCAACCCTGTGGGCCAGGAGAACACTGAAGCTTTCTTT	TRBJ1-1	TRBV5-4	few	NA
CASSIELAGAGEQYF	TGTGCCAGTAGTATTGAGCTAGCGGGGGCAGGGGAGCAGTACTTC	TRBJ2-7	TRBV19	NA	TRBD2
CASSSGQLEAFF	TGTGCCAGCAGCTCCGGACAGTTAGAAGCTTTCTTT	TRBJ1-1	TRBV28	NA	NA
CASTWTSGGEQFF	TGCGCCAGCACTTGGACTAGCGGGGGGGAGCAGTTCTTC	TRBJ2-1	TRBV5-1	once	TRBD2
CASGNDFSYEQYF	TGTGCTAGTGGCAATGACTTTTCCTACGAGCAGTACTTC	TRBJ2-7	TRBV12-5	once	NA
CASSPRENLMKAFF	TGTGCCAGCAGTCCGAGGGAGAATCTAATGAAGGCTTTCTTT	TRBJ1-1	TRBV6-6	once	NA